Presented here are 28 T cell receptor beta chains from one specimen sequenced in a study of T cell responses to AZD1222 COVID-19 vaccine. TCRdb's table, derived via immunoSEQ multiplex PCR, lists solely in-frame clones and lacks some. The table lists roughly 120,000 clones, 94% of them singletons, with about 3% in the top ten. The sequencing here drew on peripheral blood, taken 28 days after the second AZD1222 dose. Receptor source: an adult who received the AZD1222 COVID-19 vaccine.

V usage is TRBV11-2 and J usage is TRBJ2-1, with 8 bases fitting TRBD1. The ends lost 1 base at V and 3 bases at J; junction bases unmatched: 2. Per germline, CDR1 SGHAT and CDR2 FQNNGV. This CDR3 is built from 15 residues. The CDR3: CASSLGQGNYNEQFF. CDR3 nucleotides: TGTGCCAGCAGCTTAGGACAGGGGAACTACAATGAGCAGTTCTTC.

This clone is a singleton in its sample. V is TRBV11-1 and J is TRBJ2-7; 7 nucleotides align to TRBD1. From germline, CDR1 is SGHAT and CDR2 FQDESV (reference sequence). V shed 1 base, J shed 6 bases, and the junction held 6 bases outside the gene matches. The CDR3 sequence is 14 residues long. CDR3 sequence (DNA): TGTGCCAGCAGCTTAGTGGGACAGTATTTCGAGCAGTACTTC. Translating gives CASSLVGQYFEQYF.

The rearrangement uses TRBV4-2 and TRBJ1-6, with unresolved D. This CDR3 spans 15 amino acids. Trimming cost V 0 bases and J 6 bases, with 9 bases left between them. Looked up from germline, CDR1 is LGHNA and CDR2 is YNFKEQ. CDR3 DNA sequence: TGTGCCAGCAGCCAAGATTGGGCCGGTAATTCACCCCTCCACTTT. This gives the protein CASSQDWAGNSPLHF.

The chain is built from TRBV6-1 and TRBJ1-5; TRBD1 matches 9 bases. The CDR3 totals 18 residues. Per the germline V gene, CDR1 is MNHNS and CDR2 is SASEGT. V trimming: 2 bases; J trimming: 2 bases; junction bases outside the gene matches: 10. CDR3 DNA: TGTGCCAGCAGTGAACGGGTGACAGGGGGTGGTGGCAATCAGCCCCAGCATTTT. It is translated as CASSERVTGGGGNQPQHF.

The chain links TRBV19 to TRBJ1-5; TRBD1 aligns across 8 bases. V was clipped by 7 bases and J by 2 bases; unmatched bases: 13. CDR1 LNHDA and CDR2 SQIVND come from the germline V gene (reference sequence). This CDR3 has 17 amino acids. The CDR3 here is CASTDPSGGSGNQPQHF. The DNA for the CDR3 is TGTGCCAGTACCGATCCTTCAGGGGGCTCTGGCAATCAGCCCCAGCATTTT.

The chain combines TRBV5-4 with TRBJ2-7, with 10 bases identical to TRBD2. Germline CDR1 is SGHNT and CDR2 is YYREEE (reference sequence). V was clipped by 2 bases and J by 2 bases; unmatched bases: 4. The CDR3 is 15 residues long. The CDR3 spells CASSFPSGGTYEQYF. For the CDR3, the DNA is TGTGCCAGCAGCTTCCCTAGCGGGGGAACCTACGAGCAGTACTTC. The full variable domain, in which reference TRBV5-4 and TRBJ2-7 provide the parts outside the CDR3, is ETGVTQSPTHLIKTRGQQVTLRCSSQSGHNTVSWYQQALGQGPQFIFQYYREEENGRGNFPPRFSGLQFPNYSSELNVNALELDDSALYLCASSFPSGGTYEQYFGPGTRLTVT.

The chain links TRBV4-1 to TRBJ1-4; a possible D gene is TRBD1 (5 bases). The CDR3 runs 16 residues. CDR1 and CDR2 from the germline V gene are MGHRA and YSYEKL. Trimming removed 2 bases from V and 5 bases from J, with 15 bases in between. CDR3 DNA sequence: TGCGCCAGCAGCCAACGTTCGGGGGACTTCAATGAAAAACTGTTTTTT. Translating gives CASSQRSGDFNEKLFF.

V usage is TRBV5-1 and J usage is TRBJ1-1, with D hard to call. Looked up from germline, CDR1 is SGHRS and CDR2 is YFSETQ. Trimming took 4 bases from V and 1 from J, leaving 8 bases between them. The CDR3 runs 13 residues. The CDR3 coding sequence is TGCGCCAGCAGCCCTGGTGGGAACACTGAAGCTTTCTTT. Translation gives CASSPGGNTEAFF.

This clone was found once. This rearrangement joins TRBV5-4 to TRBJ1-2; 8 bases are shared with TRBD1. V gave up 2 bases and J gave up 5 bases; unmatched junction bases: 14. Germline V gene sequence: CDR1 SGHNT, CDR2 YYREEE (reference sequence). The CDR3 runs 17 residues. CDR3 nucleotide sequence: TGTGCCAGCAGCTTAGAGTTGTTCGGGACAGGAGAATATGGCTACACCTTC. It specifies CASSLELFGTGEYGYTF.

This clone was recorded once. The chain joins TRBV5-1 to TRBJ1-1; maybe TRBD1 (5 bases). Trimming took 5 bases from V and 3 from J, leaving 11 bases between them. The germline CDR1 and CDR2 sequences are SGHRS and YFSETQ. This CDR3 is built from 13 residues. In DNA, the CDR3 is TGCGCCAGCAGTATCTCCAGGGACACTGAAGCTTTCTTT. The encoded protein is CASSISRDTEAFF.

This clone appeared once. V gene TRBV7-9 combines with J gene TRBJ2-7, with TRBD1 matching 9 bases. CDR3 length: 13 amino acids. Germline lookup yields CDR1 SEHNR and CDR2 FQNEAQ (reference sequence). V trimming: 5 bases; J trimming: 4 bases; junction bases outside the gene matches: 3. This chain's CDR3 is CASSQGTGYEQYF. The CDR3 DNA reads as TGTGCCAGCAGCCAAGGGACAGGGTACGAGCAGTACTTC.

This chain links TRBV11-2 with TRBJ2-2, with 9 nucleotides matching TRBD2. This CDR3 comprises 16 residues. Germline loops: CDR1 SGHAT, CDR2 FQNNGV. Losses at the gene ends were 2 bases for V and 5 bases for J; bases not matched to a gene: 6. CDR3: CASSLWGTSRTGELFF. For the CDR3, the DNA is TGTGCCAGCAGCTTATGGGGGACTAGCCGTACCGGGGAGCTGTTTTTT.

CDR3: CAISGGQGRYGGYTF. CDR3 bases: TGTGCCATCAGTGGGGGGCAGGGAAGATATGGTGGCTACACCTTC. The chain recombines TRBV10-3 with TRBJ1-2; tentative D call: TRBD1 (6 bases). Germline values: CDR1 ENHRY, CDR2 SYGVKD. With 4 bases removed from V and 7 bases from J, the gap between germline ends came to 19 bases. The CDR3 sequence is 15 residues long.

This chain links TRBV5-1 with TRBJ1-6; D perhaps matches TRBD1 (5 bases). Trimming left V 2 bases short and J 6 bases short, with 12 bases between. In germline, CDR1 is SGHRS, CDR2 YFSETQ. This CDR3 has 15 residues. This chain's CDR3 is CASSFRGSLNSPLHF. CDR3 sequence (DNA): TGCGCCAGCAGCTTTCGGGGGTCCCTTAATTCACCCCTCCACTTT.

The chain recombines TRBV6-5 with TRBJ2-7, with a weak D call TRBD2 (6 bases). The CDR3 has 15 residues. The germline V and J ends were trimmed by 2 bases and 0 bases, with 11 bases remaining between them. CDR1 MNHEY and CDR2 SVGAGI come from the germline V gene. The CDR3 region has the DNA TGTGCCAGCAGTTACGGCGCGGGACTCTCCTACGAGCAGTACTTC. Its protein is CASSYGAGLSYEQYF.

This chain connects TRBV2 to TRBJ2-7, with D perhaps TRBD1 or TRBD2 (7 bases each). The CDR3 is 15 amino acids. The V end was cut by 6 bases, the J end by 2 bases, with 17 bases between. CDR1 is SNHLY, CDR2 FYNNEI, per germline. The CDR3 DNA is TGTGCCAGCAGCCTCCTGACAGGGACTACCTACGAGCAGTACTTC. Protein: CASSLLTGTTYEQYF. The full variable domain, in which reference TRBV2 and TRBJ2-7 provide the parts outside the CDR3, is EPEVTQTPSHQVTQMGQEVILRCVPISNHLYFYWYRQILGQKVEFLVSFYNNEISEKSEIFDDQFSVERPDGSNFTLKIRSTKLEDSAMYFCASSLLTGTTYEQYFGPGTRLTVT.

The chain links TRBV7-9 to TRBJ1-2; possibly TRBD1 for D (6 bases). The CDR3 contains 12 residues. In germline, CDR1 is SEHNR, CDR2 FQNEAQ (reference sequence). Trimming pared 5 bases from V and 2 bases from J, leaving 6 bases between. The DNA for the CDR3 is TGTGCCAGCAGCGGACAGAACTATGGCTACACCTTC. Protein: CASSGQNYGYTF.

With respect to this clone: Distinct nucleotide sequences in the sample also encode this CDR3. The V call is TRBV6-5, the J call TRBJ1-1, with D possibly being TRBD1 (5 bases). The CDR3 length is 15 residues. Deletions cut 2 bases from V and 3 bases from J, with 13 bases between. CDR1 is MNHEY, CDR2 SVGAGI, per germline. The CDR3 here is CASSYQTGGYTEAFF. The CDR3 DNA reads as TGTGCCAGCAGTTACCAGACGGGGGGATACACTGAAGCTTTCTTT.

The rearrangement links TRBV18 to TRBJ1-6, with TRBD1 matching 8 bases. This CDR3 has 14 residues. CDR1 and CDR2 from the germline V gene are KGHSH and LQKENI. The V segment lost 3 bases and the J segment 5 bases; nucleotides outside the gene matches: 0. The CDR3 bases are TGTGCCAGCTCACCGGGACAGGATAATTCACCCCTCCACTTT. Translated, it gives CASSPGQDNSPLHF.

In nucleotides, the CDR3 is TGTGCCAGCAGGGCGTACCAAGAGACCCAGTACTTC. Translated, it gives CASRAYQETQYF. The genes are TRBV6-5 and TRBJ2-5; D is unresolved. The CDR3 runs to 12 residues. Germline lookup yields CDR1 MNHEY and CDR2 SVGAGI. The V end lost 6 bases, the J end lost 0 bases, and 5 bases lay between the germline ends.

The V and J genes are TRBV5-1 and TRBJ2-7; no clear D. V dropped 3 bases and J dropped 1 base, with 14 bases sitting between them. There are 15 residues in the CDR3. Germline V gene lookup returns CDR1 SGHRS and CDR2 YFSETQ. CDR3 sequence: CASSYGVGRSYEQYF. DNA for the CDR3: TGCGCCAGCAGCTATGGAGTTGGCCGATCCTACGAGCAGTACTTC.

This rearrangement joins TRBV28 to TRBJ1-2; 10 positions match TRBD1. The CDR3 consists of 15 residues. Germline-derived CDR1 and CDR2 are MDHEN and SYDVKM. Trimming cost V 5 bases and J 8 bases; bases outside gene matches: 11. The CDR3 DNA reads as TGTGCCAGCAGTAACGCGGGACAGGGGATGCGAGGCTACACCTTC. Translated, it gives CASSNAGQGMRGYTF.

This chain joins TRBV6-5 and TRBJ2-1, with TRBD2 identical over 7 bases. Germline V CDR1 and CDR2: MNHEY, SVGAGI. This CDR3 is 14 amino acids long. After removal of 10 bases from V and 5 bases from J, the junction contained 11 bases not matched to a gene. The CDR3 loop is CATQSGTLHNEQFF. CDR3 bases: TGTGCCACCCAAAGCGGGACTCTTCACAATGAGCAGTTCTTC.

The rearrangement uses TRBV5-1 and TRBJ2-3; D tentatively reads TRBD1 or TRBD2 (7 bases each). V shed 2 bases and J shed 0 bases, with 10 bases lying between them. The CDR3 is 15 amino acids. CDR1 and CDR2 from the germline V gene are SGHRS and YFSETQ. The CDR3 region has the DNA TGCGCCAGCAGCTTCAGGGGGGGAAGCACAGATACGCAGTATTTT. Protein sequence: CASSFRGGSTDTQYF.

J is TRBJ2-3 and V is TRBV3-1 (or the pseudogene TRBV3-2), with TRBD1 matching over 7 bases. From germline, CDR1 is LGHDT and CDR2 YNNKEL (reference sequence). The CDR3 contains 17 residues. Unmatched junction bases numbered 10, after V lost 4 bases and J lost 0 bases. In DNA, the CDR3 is TGTGCCAGCAGCCCCCGGGACAGACAGGGTAGCACAGATACGCAGTATTTT. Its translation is CASSPRDRQGSTDTQYF.

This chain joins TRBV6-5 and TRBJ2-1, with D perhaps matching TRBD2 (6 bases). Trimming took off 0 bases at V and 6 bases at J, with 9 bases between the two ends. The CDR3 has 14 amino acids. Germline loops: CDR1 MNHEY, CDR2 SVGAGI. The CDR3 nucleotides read TGTGCCAGCAGTTACTCGAACGGGGGCAATGAGCAGTTCTTC. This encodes CASSYSNGGNEQFF.

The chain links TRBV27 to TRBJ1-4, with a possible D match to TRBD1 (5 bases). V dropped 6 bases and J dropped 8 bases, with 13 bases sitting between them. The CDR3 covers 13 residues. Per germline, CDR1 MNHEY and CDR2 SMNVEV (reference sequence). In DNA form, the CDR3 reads TGTGCCAGCAGATCAGGGTTGGAGGAAAAACTGTTTTTT. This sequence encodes CASRSGLEEKLFF.

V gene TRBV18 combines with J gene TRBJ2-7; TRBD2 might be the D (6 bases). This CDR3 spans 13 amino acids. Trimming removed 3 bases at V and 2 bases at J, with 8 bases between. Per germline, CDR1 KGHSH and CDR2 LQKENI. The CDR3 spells CASSPGEAYEQYF. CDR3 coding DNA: TGTGCCAGCTCACCCGGGGAGGCCTACGAGCAGTACTTC. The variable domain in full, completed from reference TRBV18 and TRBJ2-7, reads NAGVMQNPRHLVRRRGQEARLRCSPMKGHSHVYWYRQLPEEGLKFMVYLQKENIIDESGMPKERFSAEFPKEGPSILRIQQVVRGDSAAYFCASSPGEAYEQYFGPGTRLTVT.